This TCR beta chain comes out of a study of blood T cell repertoires in COVID-19. Study overall: Material from acute and convalescent COVID-19 was sourced from the United States, Italy and Spain. In each case, the material was cDNA or gDNA derived from T cells, B-cell-depleted T cells, or PBMCs.

The protocol was immunoSEQ multiplex PCR, while the TCRdb copy is restricted to in-frame clones and leaves out a portion. Of a few hundred thousand clones in the sample, roughly 80% are singletons; the top ten hold about 7.4%. The germline CDR1 and CDR2 sequences are SGHDT and YYEEEE. This CDR3 spans 14 amino acids. J gave up 3 bases and V 4 bases, and 6 bases lay outside the gene matches. The V call is TRBV5-6, the J call TRBJ2-5; TRBD1 matches 7 bases. The TCR originated in a woman in her forties or fifties with acute or convalescent COVID-19. The specimen was peripheral blood. This CDR3 reads CASSVTGTEETQYF. DNA for the CDR3: TGTGCCAGCAGCGTGACCGGGACAGAAGAGACCCAGTACTTC. The full variable domain, rest sourced from reference TRBV5-6 and TRBJ2-5, is DAGVTQSPTHLIKTRGQQVTLRCSPKSGHDTVSWYQQALGQGPQFIFQYYEEEERQRGNFPDRFSGHQFPNYSSELNVNALLLGDSALYLCASSVTGTEETQYFGPGTRLLVL.